The 5 T cell receptor beta chains in this list originate from one sample, sequenced in a study of cytomegalovirus exposure and HLA in healthy donors. PCR employed 60 Vbeta and 13 Jbeta primers. Only in-frame clones appear in the TCRdb table, and some are missing; sequencing was by immunoSEQ multiplex PCR. Among some 130,000 clones, roughly 80% were seen once, and the ten largest hold more than 3%. Material: PBMCs. These receptors were taken from a male donor in good health and CMV-seronegative.

The rearrangement links TRBV7-9 to TRBJ1-2, with unresolved D. The CDR3 has 14 residues. Germline CDR1 is SEHNR and CDR2 is FQNEAQ (reference sequence). V lost 2 bases and J lost 3, with 10 bases in between. The CDR3 protein is CASSLWGAYYGYTF. Here the CDR3 DNA reads TGTGCCAGCAGCTTATGGGGAGCTTACTATGGCTACACCTTC.

V and J are TRBV30 and TRBJ2-1; TRBD2 aligns across 12 bases. Per the germline V gene, CDR1 is GTSNPN and CDR2 is SVGIG (reference sequence). The V and J ends lost 5 bases and 4 bases, in that order; junction bases with no gene match: 6. This CDR3 has 15 residues. CDR3 nucleotide sequence: TGTGCCTGGGGTGCCCTAGCGGGAGGGTACAATGAGCAGTTCTTC. Its translation: CAWGALAGGYNEQFF.

The chain recombines TRBV15 with TRBJ2-5; TRBD2 aligns across 8 bases. V shed 5 bases and J 0 bases; nucleotides not matched to a gene: 5. CDR1 and CDR2 from the germline V gene are LNHNV and YYDKDF (reference sequence). This CDR3 is built from 15 residues. CDR3 sequence reads: CATSPTSAYQETQYF. CDR3 nucleotide sequence: TGTGCCACCAGCCCGACTAGCGCTTACCAAGAGACCCAGTACTTC. Together with reference TRBV15 and TRBJ2-5, the CDR3 gives the full variable domain: DAMVIQNPRYQVTQFGKPVTLSCSQTLNHNVMYWYQQKSSQAPKLLFHYYDKDFNNEADTPDNFQSRRPNTSFCFLDIRSPGLGDTAMYLCATSPTSAYQETQYFGPGTRLLVL.

The rearrangement uses TRBV21-1 and TRBJ1-1; TRBD1 reflects the table's D call only, with no check against the DNA. TRBV21-1 is listed as a pseudogene. CDR3 length: 12 amino acids. The CDR3 loop reads CASTSRGTEAFF. Written as DNA, the CDR3 is TGTGCCAGCACTAGCAGGGGCACTGAAGCTTTCTTT.

The chain has TRBV19 and TRBJ2-3, with 7 bases identical to TRBD2. Per the germline V gene, CDR1 is LNHDA and CDR2 is SQIVND (reference sequence). V was clipped by 8 bases and J by 13 bases; unmatched bases: 9. The CDR3 sequence is 11 residues long. This CDR3 reads CASGLGGVEYF. CDR3 in DNA: TGTGCCAGTGGACTGGGGGGGGTGGAGTATTTT.